The rows below give T cell receptor beta chains drawn from one sample of a study of T cell repertoires in cytomegalovirus infection. One entry per CDR3 protein results from TCRdb running MiXCR on the reads. The sample consists of hundreds of thousands of distinct CDR3 sequences, roughly 33% of them appearing once. Their specific antigens are unknown. The starting material was cultured PBMCs, obtained from culture after CMV antigen stimulation. The receptor set was obtained from a human donor in good health (CMV status not recorded). Some clones in this sample may be carry-over from other donors' samples. Each CDR3 is given with its conserved first and last residue. D genes are given only for firm matches. A clone size is listed for some rows: how often the clone was seen (once, few, many), or a class if it is expanded.

d_gene | j_gene | v_gene | abundance | CDR3aa | CDR3nt
TRBD2 | TRBJ2-7 | TRBV11-2 | NA | CASSLALAGVHEQYF | TGTGCCAGCAGCTTAGCACTAGCGGGAGTCCACGAGCAGTACTTC
NA | TRBJ1-4 | TRBV7-6 | few | CASSAGAREKLFF | TGTGCCAGCAGCGCAGGGGCCCGAGAAAAACTGTTTTTT
TRBD2 | TRBJ2-3 | TRBV25-1 | NA | CASGRAGVSDTQYF | TGTGCCAGCGGGAGAGCGGGAGTCTCAGATACGCAGTATTTT
NA | TRBJ2-7 | TRBV7-2 | few | CASSPGPLGLYEQYF | TGTGCCAGCAGCCCCGGGCCTCTGGGGCTCTACGAGCAGTACTTC
NA | TRBJ2-2 | TRBV19 | NA | CASRSRDTGELFF | TGTGCCAGTAGGTCACGGGACACCGGGGAGCTGTTTTTT
TRBD1 | TRBJ2-7 | TRBV7-9 | many | CASSPGTGRYEQYF | TGTGCCAGCAGCCCCGGGACAGGGAGATACGAGCAGTACTTC
NA | TRBJ2-1 | TRBV2 | few | CASSEVSNEQFF | TGTGCCAGCAGTGAAGTCTCCAATGAGCAGTTCTTC
NA | TRBJ1-1 | TRBV2 | NA | CASSEQGRDTEAFF | TGTGCCAGCAGTGAGCAGGGCAGGGACACTGAAGCTTTCTTT
NA | TRBJ1-4 | TRBV2 | NA | CASEEPTGQKGLFF | TGTGCCAGCGAAGAACCTACCGGACAGAAGGGACTGTTTTTT
NA | TRBJ2-1 | TRBV5-4 | few | CASSLPPGSYNEQFF | TGTGCCAGCAGCTTACCCCCCGGCTCCTACAATGAGCAGTTCTTC
TRBD1 | TRBJ1-2 | TRBV6-6 | NA | CASTPGQGVSGYTF | TGTGCCAGCACACCGGGACAGGGGGTTTCTGGCTACACCTTC
TRBD2 | TRBJ2-5 | TRBV12-3/TRBV12-4 | NA | CASSPARAWGGTQYF | TGTGCCAGCAGTCCCGCCAGGGCCTGGGGGGGGACCCAGTACTTC
NA | TRBJ1-1 | TRBV12-5 | many | CASGLVPWGAWSTEAFF | TGTGCTAGTGGTTTGGTACCTTGGGGGGCTTGGAGCACTGAAGCTTTCTTT
NA | TRBJ1-5 | TRBV7-2 | many | CASSLVVQGAQPQHF | TGTGCCAGCAGCTTAGTAGTGCAGGGAGCTCAGCCCCAGCATTTT
NA | TRBJ2-3 | TRBV2 | NA | CARGQLSTDTQYF | TGTGCCAGGGGACAACTTAGCACAGATACGCAGTATTTT
NA | TRBJ2-1 | TRBV28 | NA | CASSLRGGVVFF | TGTGCCAGCAGTTTGCGAGGGGGGGTTGTGTTCTTC
TRBD2 | TRBJ2-7 | TRBV7-8 | NA | CASSLDGPSGWIYEQYF | TGTGCCAGCAGCTTAGATGGGCCTAGCGGGTGGATCTACGAGCAGTACTTC
NA | TRBJ1-2 | TRBV6-5 | few | CASSYSQGYGYTF | TGTGCCAGCAGTTACTCTCAGGGCTATGGCTACACCTTC
NA | TRBJ2-5 | TRBV12-3/TRBV12-4 | NA | CASSTRNRETQYF | TGTGCCAGCAGTACAAGGAATAGGGAGACCCAGTACTTC
NA | TRBJ2-3 | TRBV10-3 | NA | CAISQTRIGTDTQYF | TGTGCCATCAGCCAAACTAGGATCGGCACAGATACGCAGTATTTT
NA | TRBJ2-7 | TRBV12-3/TRBV12-4 | NA | CASSPTPGREQYF | TGTGCCAGCAGTCCGACTCCCGGCAGGGAGCAGTACTTC
NA | TRBJ1-6 | TRBV19 | NA | CASSIRRNNSPLHF | TGTGCCAGTAGTATACGCAGGAATAATTCACCCCTCCACTTT
NA | TRBJ2-7 | TRBV12-3/TRBV12-4 | NA | CASSLGQDSYEQYF | TGTGCCAGCAGTTTGGGTCAGGACAGCTACGAGCAGTACTTC
NA | TRBJ2-1 | TRBV7-2 | many | CASSFSGGRGNEQFF | TGTGCCAGCAGCTTCTCGGGGGGCCGGGGGAATGAGCAGTTCTTC
NA | TRBJ2-7 | TRBV12-3/TRBV12-4 | NA | CASSLAFGGYREQYF | TGTGCCAGCAGTTTAGCGTTCGGGGGTTATCGCGAGCAGTACTTC
TRBD1 | TRBJ1-5 | TRBV7-2 | NA | CASSLRQGASQPQHF | TGTGCCAGCAGCTTACGGCAGGGGGCGAGTCAGCCCCAGCATTTT
TRBD2 | TRBJ2-3 | TRBV9 | NA | CASSVVAGPTDTQYF | TGTGCCAGCAGCGTAGTAGCGGGGCCCACAGATACGCAGTATTTT
NA | TRBJ2-7 | TRBV19 | few | CASSIAAGTYEQYF | TGTGCCAGTAGTATAGCCGCAGGGACCTACGAGCAGTACTTC
TRBD2 | TRBJ2-5 | TRBV7-2 | many | CASSLSLASGNLAQYF | TGTGCCAGCAGCTTAAGCTTGGCTAGCGGGAATCTCGCCCAGTACTTC
NA | TRBJ2-6 | TRBV7-9 | NA | CASSLVQASSGANVLTF | TGTGCCAGCAGCTTAGTACAGGCGTCCTCTGGGGCCAACGTCCTGACTTTC
NA | TRBJ2-7 | TRBV2 | NA | CASSEGRFSYEQYF | TGTGCCAGCAGTGAAGGACGGTTCTCCTACGAGCAGTACTTC
NA | TRBJ2-1 | TRBV4-1 | few | CASSQGLTSGREQFF | TGCGCCAGCAGCCAAGGATTGACCAGCGGACGGGAGCAGTTCTTC
NA | TRBJ2-1 | TRBV12-5 | NA | CASGPRDWAVNEQFF | TGTGCTAGTGGTCCCCGGGATTGGGCGGTTAATGAGCAGTTCTTC
NA | TRBJ2-3 | TRBV20-1 | NA | CSASTASTDTQYF | TGCAGTGCCTCGACAGCTAGCACAGATACGCAGTATTTT
TRBD1 | TRBJ1-4 | TRBV6-6 | few | CASSARRWGTGDEKLFF | TGTGCCAGCAGTGCCAGACGGTGGGGGACAGGGGACGAAAAACTGTTTTTT
NA | TRBJ1-1 | TRBV27 | once | CASSRAGTMNTEAFF | TGTGCCAGCAGTCGGGCAGGGACTATGAACACTGAAGCTTTCTTT
NA | TRBJ1-4 | TRBV4-1 | few | CASSLENAILTNEKLFF | TGCGCCAGCAGCCTAGAGAACGCAATCCTAACTAATGAAAAACTGTTTTTT
NA | TRBJ2-7 | TRBV3-1 | NA | CASSPAWGEGYEQYF | TGTGCCAGCAGCCCGGCCTGGGGAGAGGGCTACGAGCAGTACTTC
NA | TRBJ2-5 | TRBV7-2 | NA | CASFRGETQYF | TGTGCCAGCTTCAGGGGAGAGACCCAGTACTTC
TRBD2 | TRBJ2-3 | TRBV20-1 | NA | CSVLADTQYF | TGCAGTGTACTAGCGGATACGCAGTATTTT
TRBD1 | TRBJ1-2 | TRBV12-3/TRBV12-4 | NA | CASSLTGALGYTF | TGTGCCAGCAGTTTAACAGGGGCTCTAGGCTACACCTTC
NA | TRBJ2-3 | TRBV7-6 | few | CASSKDNTDTQYF | TGTGCCAGCAGCAAAGACAACACAGATACGCAGTATTTT
TRBD1 | TRBJ2-7 | TRBV6-6 | many | CASSFSPRQGSYEQYF | TGTGCCAGCAGTTTTTCCCCGAGACAGGGCTCCTACGAGCAGTACTTC
TRBD2 | TRBJ2-3 | TRBV4-1 | NA | CASSHAGLAGGTDTQYF | TGCGCCAGCAGCCACGCCGGACTAGCGGGAGGCACAGATACGCAGTATTTT
NA | TRBJ2-7 | TRBV6-2/TRBV6-3 | few | CASSYSWRSYEQYF | TGTGCCAGCAGTTACTCGTGGCGCTCCTACGAGCAGTACTTC
NA | TRBJ2-3 | TRBV10-3 | NA | CATTGHSATDTQYF | TGTGCCACCACCGGGCATTCGGCCACAGATACGCAGTATTTT
TRBD2 | TRBJ2-7 | TRBV6-5 | NA | CASRTGTSGSYEQYF | TGTGCCAGCAGGACAGGAACTAGCGGCTCCTACGAGCAGTACTTC
NA | TRBJ2-7 | TRBV7-2 | few | CASSPERGESWEQYF | TGTGCCAGCAGCCCAGAGAGGGGGGAATCGTGGGAGCAGTACTTC
NA | TRBJ2-7 | TRBV7-9 | many | CASSDGRGAYEQYF | TGTGCCAGCAGCGACGGACGTGGTGCCTACGAGCAGTACTTC
NA | TRBJ2-1 | TRBV28 | NA | CASRLGGSGHPQFF | TGTGCCAGCAGGTTGGGAGGATCGGGACATCCCCAGTTCTTC
TRBD2 | TRBJ2-3 | TRBV7-4 | NA | CASSQASGGPDTQYF | TGTGCCAGCAGCCAAGCTAGCGGGGGACCTGATACGCAGTATTTT
NA | TRBJ1-3 | TRBV2 | NA | CASGGGKIPYSGNTIYF | TGTGCCAGCGGGGGGGGGAAAATCCCATATTCTGGAAACACCATATATTTT